The table lists the clone carrying this T cell receptor beta chain with a few counts. The antigen is not known. CDR3 length: 14 residues. V dropped 3 bases and J dropped 5 bases, with 13 bases sitting between them. The sample comes from a study of T-cell memory formation after mild COVID-19. Overall study results and limits: Cross-reactive memory apparently joined, as some responding clones appeared in pre-infection memory. The study found contracting CD4+ clones mainly in CM and EM and contracting CD8+ clones in EMRA.

MiXCR was run by TCRdb on the 5' RACE reads, yielding one entry per CDR3 protein. The sample lists about 150,000 distinct CDR3 sequences, approximately 15% occurring once. Sequencing was done on a sample of PBMCs or a T cell subset sorted from them (not recorded which). The clonotype was recovered from an adult woman who had mild COVID-19 (a few samples of this study predate the infection). Cell type and time point are not known. The V call is TRBV12-3 or TRBV12-4, the J call TRBJ1-1; D is uncertain. CDR3 loop: CASSFRGGRTEAFF. The CDR3 DNA is TGTGCCAGCAGTTTCCGAGGCGGGAGAACTGAAGCTTTCTTT.